These 14 T cell receptor beta chains share one sample of origin, sequenced in a study of blood T cell repertoires in COVID-19. The assay was immunoSEQ multiplex PCR, and TCRdb's table has in-frame clones only and misses some. This sample has 60,000 or so clones, with about 85% found just once. The sample was peripheral blood. These receptors were collected from a woman aged 70-85 years with active COVID-19.

This clone was counted once. This chain joins TRBV19 and TRBJ2-3, with a possible D match to TRBD1 (6 bases). The CDR3 sequence is 15 residues long. V was pared by 5 bases and J by 2 bases, with 14 bases between. Germline-derived CDR1 and CDR2 are LNHDA and SQIVND (reference sequence). This CDR3 reads CASSHTRGITDTQYF. CDR3 DNA: TGTGCCAGTAGTCACACCAGGGGAATCACAGATACGCAGTATTTT.

This clone turned up a few times. The chain links TRBV10-3 to TRBJ1-1; D unclear. Germline CDR1 is ENHRY and CDR2 is SYGVKD. This CDR3 region has 13 residues. V was trimmed by 9 bases and J by 1 base, leaving 12 bases between them. The CDR3 reads CAIRNRKNTEAFF. DNA for the CDR3: TGTGCCATTAGGAACAGAAAGAACACTGAAGCTTTCTTT.

The chain couples TRBV6-1 to TRBJ1-4; D not resolved. The CDR3 spans 16 residues. Trimming cost V 3 bases and J 5 bases, with 16 bases left between them. CDR1 and CDR2 from the germline V gene are MNHNS and SASEGT. The CDR3 loop is CASSDTVILSNEKLFF. In DNA form, the CDR3 reads TGTGCCAGCAGTGACACAGTCATTCTATCGAATGAAAAACTGTTTTTT.

The chain joins TRBV19 to TRBJ2-7, with 7 bases identical to TRBD1. Germline values: CDR1 LNHDA, CDR2 SQIVND (reference sequence). The CDR3 sequence is 13 residues long. J lost 3 bases, V lost 5 bases, and 4 bases had no gene match. CDR3 DNA: TGTGCCAGTAGTCAGGACAGGATCTACGAGCAGTACTTC. This gives the protein CASSQDRIYEQYF.

This chain connects TRBV5-4 to TRBJ2-7; TRBD2 aligns across 9 bases. The CDR3 extends over 15 amino acids. V gave up 1 base and J gave up 2 bases; unmatched junction bases: 4. Germline assignment: CDR1 SGHNT and CDR2 YYREEE (reference sequence). The CDR3 spells CASSLRREGAYEQYF. As DNA, the CDR3 is TGTGCCAGCAGCTTGAGGCGGGAGGGGGCCTACGAGCAGTACTTC. The whole variable domain, remainder taken from reference TRBV5-4 and TRBJ2-7, is ETGVTQSPTHLIKTRGQQVTLRCSSQSGHNTVSWYQQALGQGPQFIFQYYREEENGRGNFPPRFSGLQFPNYSSELNVNALELDDSALYLCASSLRREGAYEQYFGPGTRLTVT.

The rearrangement links TRBV6-6 to TRBJ2-2; a possible D gene is TRBD1 (6 bases). The germline CDR1 and CDR2 sequences are MNHNY and SVGAGI (reference sequence). The CDR3 covers 15 residues. V was trimmed by 7 bases and J by 3 bases, leaving 15 bases between them. The CDR3 loop reads CASTHRVVDTGELFF. In nucleotides, the CDR3 is TGTGCCAGCACCCACAGGGTGGTGGACACCGGGGAGCTGTTTTTT.

The chain combines TRBV5-1 with TRBJ2-5; maybe TRBD2 (7 bases). The CDR3 contains 15 residues. Germline CDR1 and CDR2: SGHRS and YFSETQ. V lost 3 bases, J lost 10 bases, and 22 bases lay in between. CDR3 DNA: TGCGCCAGCAGCTCCGCCCGGCTAGCGGAGGGGGGCCAGTACTTC. Translated, it gives CASSSARLAEGGQYF.

The CDR3 loop reads CASSPFNRGETQYF. CDR3 in DNA: TGTGCCAGCAGCCCATTCAACAGGGGAGAGACCCAGTACTTC. The chain links TRBV9 to TRBJ2-5; 7 bases fit TRBD1. The CDR3 consists of 14 residues. Germline-derived CDR1 and CDR2 are SGDLS and YYNGEE. Trimming at V came to 4 bases and at J to 4 bases, leaving 7 bases not matched to a gene.

J is TRBJ1-1 and V is TRBV27, with 8 bases aligning to TRBD1. The CDR3 has 13 amino acids. Germline CDR1 and CDR2: MNHEY and SMNVEV (reference sequence). Trimming took 5 bases from V and 11 from J; bases not matched to a gene: 10. The CDR3 loop reads CASSPRQGSVAFF. CDR3 DNA sequence: TGTGCCAGCAGTCCAAGACAGGGGAGTGTGGCTTTCTTT.

The chain carries TRBV15 and TRBJ1-6, with D possibly TRBD1 on 6 matching bases. In germline, CDR1 is LNHNV, CDR2 YYDKDF (reference sequence). V lost 9 bases and J 6 bases, leaving 12 bases between the germline ends. There are 13 residues in the CDR3. The CDR3 sequence is CATARQVNSPLHF. Here the CDR3 DNA reads TGTGCCACAGCACGACAGGTTAATTCACCCCTCCACTTT.

The chain uses TRBV7-3 and TRBJ2-3; possible D gene TRBD2, 7 bases. The CDR3 length is 16 residues. The germline gives CDR1 SGHTA, CDR2 FQGTGA. The V end lost 5 bases, the J end lost 3 bases, and 18 bases lay between the germline ends. Written as DNA, the CDR3 is TGTGCCAGCAGCCCGGGGGGCTGGCGGGAGACAGATACGCAGTATTTT. Translated, it gives CASSPGGWRETDTQYF.

The chain joins TRBV7-2 to TRBJ1-2; no firm D call. Germline CDR1 reads SGHTA; CDR2 reads FQGNSA. The V gene lost 1 base and the J gene lost 6 bases, with 9 bases spanning the gap. The CDR3 loop spans 13 amino acids. CDR3 protein: CASSLGTTDGYTF. The CDR3 region has the DNA TGTGCCAGCAGCTTAGGCACTACGGATGGCTACACCTTC.

The chain links TRBV7-8 to TRBJ2-3; D not certain. The CDR3 sequence is 12 residues long. The V and J ends lost 5 bases and 0 bases respectively, with 3 bases between them. From germline, CDR1 is SGHVS and CDR2 FQNEAQ. The CDR3 reads CASSPSTDTQYF. The CDR3 bases are TGTGCCAGCAGCCCAAGCACAGATACGCAGTATTTT.

The chain employs TRBV6-5 and TRBJ1-1; 7 nucleotides match TRBD1. The CDR3 spans 14 residues. V dropped 6 bases and J dropped 4; count of bases not matched to a gene: 8. CDR1 is MNHEY and CDR2 is SVGAGI in the germline V gene. The CDR3 loop reads CASSHDREVTEAFF. As DNA, the CDR3 is TGTGCCAGCAGCCATGACAGGGAGGTCACTGAAGCTTTCTTT.